The rows below give T cell receptor beta chains drawn from one sample of a study of beta chain features in type 1 diabetes. This table comes from immunoSEQ multiplex PCR, and its TCRdb copy is limited to in-frame clones, with some not included. The table lists 250,000 or so clones, less than 35% of them singletons, with more than 3% in the top ten. Specimen: central memory CD4+ T cells from blood. Every receptor here comes from a man aged 30-40 years in good health. CDR3s include the opening cysteine and the closing phenylalanine or tryptophan. The D gene is left open where the match is weak. Clone size is stated in some rows and not others, as once, few, many or a class when expanded.

clone size: few
V gene: TRBV11-2
J gene: TRBJ2-3
D gene: .
CDR3 protein: CASSPRADTQYF
CDR3 DNA: TGTGCCAGCAGCCCGAGAGCAGATACGCAGTATTTT

clone size: few
V gene: TRBV6-1
J gene: TRBJ2-5
D gene: TRBD2
CDR3 protein: CASSLRTSGEETQYF
CDR3 DNA: TGTGCCAGCAGCCTTCGGACTAGCGGGGAAGAGACCCAGTACTTC

clone size: once
V gene: TRBV9
J gene: TRBJ2-3
D gene: TRBD2
CDR3 protein: CASSATSGGTDTQYF
CDR3 DNA: TGTGCCAGCAGCGCCACTAGCGGAGGCACAGATACGCAGTATTTT

clone size: .
V gene: TRBV5-1
J gene: TRBJ1-1
D gene: .
CDR3 protein: CASSLGAAPNTEAFF
CDR3 DNA: TGCGCCAGCAGCTTGGGGGCGGCCCCGAACACTGAAGCTTTCTTT

clone size: .
V gene: TRBV5-4
J gene: TRBJ2-7
D gene: .
CDR3 protein: CASSLVDSYEQYF
CDR3 DNA: TGTGCCAGCAGCTTGGTCGACTCCTACGAGCAGTACTTC

clone size: few
V gene: TRBV30
J gene: TRBJ2-3
D gene: TRBD2
CDR3 protein: CAWTAKSSGSTDTQYF
CDR3 DNA: TGTGCCTGGACCGCGAAGTCTAGCGGGAGCACAGATACGCAGTATTTT

clone size: few
V gene: TRBV11-2
J gene: TRBJ2-7
D gene: .
CDR3 protein: CASSDRYEQYF
CDR3 DNA: TGTGCCAGCAGTGACCGATACGAGCAGTACTTC

clone size: many
V gene: TRBV6-5
J gene: TRBJ2-3
D gene: TRBD1
CDR3 protein: CASSSATGKQWLYF
CDR3 DNA: TGTGCCAGCAGTTCCGCGACAGGGAAGCAGTGGCTGTATTTT

clone size: few
V gene: TRBV10-3
J gene: TRBJ2-3
D gene: .
CDR3 protein: CAISGSTGPPDTQYF
CDR3 DNA: TGTGCCATCAGTGGGTCGACGGGGCCCCCAGATACGCAGTATTTT

clone size: .
V gene: TRBV7-2
J gene: TRBJ2-5
D gene: TRBD2
CDR3 protein: CASSEWGLAVQETQYF
CDR3 DNA: TGTGCCAGCAGCGAGTGGGGACTAGCGGTACAAGAGACCCAGTACTTC

clone size: .
V gene: TRBV5-4
J gene: TRBJ2-7
D gene: .
CDR3 protein: CASSSPGGKEQYF
CDR3 DNA: TGTGCCAGCAGCTCCCCCGGCGGGAAGGAGCAGTACTTC

clone size: .
V gene: TRBV10-3
J gene: TRBJ2-3
D gene: TRBD1
CDR3 protein: CAISGDRRYTQYF
CDR3 DNA: TGTGCCATCAGTGGGGACAGGCGATATACGCAGTATTTT

clone size: .
V gene: TRBV5-1
J gene: TRBJ2-2
D gene: TRBD2
CDR3 protein: CASIFEGLAGGDTGELFF
CDR3 DNA: TGCGCCAGCATTTTTGAGGGACTAGCGGGAGGAGACACCGGGGAGCTGTTTTTT

clone size: few
V gene: TRBV2
J gene: TRBJ1-2
D gene: .
CDR3 protein: CASSPGGAGYTF
CDR3 DNA: TGTGCCAGCAGCCCTGGGGGGGCCGGCTACACCTTC

clone size: few
V gene: TRBV27
J gene: TRBJ2-1
D gene: .
CDR3 protein: CASSFLQFF
CDR3 DNA: TGTGCCAGCAGTTTCTTGCAGTTCTTC

clone size: .
V gene: TRBV7-2
J gene: TRBJ1-3
D gene: .
CDR3 protein: CASSLADGNTIYF
CDR3 DNA: TGTGCCAGCAGCTTGGCAGATGGAAACACCATATATTTT

clone size: .
V gene: TRBV19
J gene: TRBJ2-2
D gene: TRBD2
CDR3 protein: CASSSTSPKGELFF
CDR3 DNA: TGTGCCAGTAGTTCGACTAGCCCAAAAGGGGAGCTGTTTTTT

clone size: .
V gene: TRBV18
J gene: TRBJ2-1
D gene: TRBD2
CDR3 protein: CASSPPTSSNEQFF
CDR3 DNA: TGTGCCAGCTCACCACCGACTAGCTCCAATGAGCAGTTCTTC

clone size: .
V gene: TRBV27
J gene: TRBJ2-1
D gene: .
CDR3 protein: CASSLWAAPYNEQFF
CDR3 DNA: TGTGCCAGCAGTTTATGGGCTGCCCCCTACAATGAGCAGTTCTTC

clone size: .
V gene: TRBV29-1
J gene: TRBJ2-3
D gene: TRBD2
CDR3 protein: CSVRGAGGPTDTQYF
CDR3 DNA: TGCAGCGTCCGGGGAGCGGGGGGTCCCACAGATACGCAGTATTTT

clone size: many
V gene: TRBV15
J gene: TRBJ2-4
D gene: TRBD1
CDR3 protein: CATSPTRGQSIAKNIQYF
CDR3 DNA: TGTGCCACCAGCCCAACCCGGGGACAGAGCATAGCCAAAAACATTCAGTACTTC

clone size: .
V gene: TRBV6-6
J gene: TRBJ1-5
D gene: .
CDR3 protein: CASTKSRDQPQHF
CDR3 DNA: TGTGCCAGCACAAAGTCCAGGGATCAGCCCCAGCATTTT

clone size: few
V gene: TRBV5-4
J gene: TRBJ2-1
D gene: TRBD2
CDR3 protein: CASSLFSGSISYNEQFF
CDR3 DNA: TGTGCCAGCAGCTTGTTTAGCGGGAGCATATCCTACAATGAGCAGTTCTTC

clone size: many
V gene: TRBV10-3
J gene: TRBJ1-1
D gene: .
CDR3 protein: CAISESMRATEAFF
CDR3 DNA: TGTGCCATCAGTGAGTCGATGAGGGCCACTGAAGCTTTCTTT

clone size: few
V gene: TRBV7-2
J gene: TRBJ1-5
D gene: TRBD1
CDR3 protein: CASRSQGAGNQPQHF
CDR3 DNA: TGTGCCAGCAGGTCACAGGGGGCAGGGAATCAGCCCCAGCATTTT

clone size: few
V gene: TRBV6-1
J gene: TRBJ1-4
D gene: TRBD1
CDR3 protein: CAISLGQGGEKLFF
CDR3 DNA: TGTGCCATCAGTCTAGGACAGGGCGGCGAAAAACTGTTTTTT

clone size: .
V gene: TRBV19
J gene: TRBJ1-6
D gene: .
CDR3 protein: CASSMPTIYNSPLHF
CDR3 DNA: TGTGCCAGTAGTATGCCGACGATCTATAATTCACCCCTCCACTTT

clone size: .
V gene: TRBV9
J gene: TRBJ2-7
D gene: .
CDR3 protein: CASSVAPAGYYEQYF
CDR3 DNA: TGTGCCAGCAGCGTAGCCCCGGCAGGGTACTACGAGCAGTACTTC

clone size: few
V gene: TRBV29-1
J gene: TRBJ2-1
D gene: .
CDR3 protein: CSVEGGSYNEQFF
CDR3 DNA: TGCAGCGTTGAAGGGGGCTCCTACAATGAGCAGTTCTTC

clone size: many
V gene: TRBV9
J gene: TRBJ2-3
D gene: TRBD2
CDR3 protein: CASSAGTSGPLSQYF
CDR3 DNA: TGTGCCAGCAGCGCCGGGACTAGCGGGCCTCTTAGCCAGTATTTT

clone size: few
V gene: TRBV21-1
J gene: TRBJ2-5
D gene: .
CDR3 protein: CASSKADGETQYF
CDR3 DNA: TGTGCCAGCAGCAAAGCAGATGGGGAGACCCAGTACTTC

clone size: few
V gene: TRBV28
J gene: TRBJ2-3
D gene: TRBD2
CDR3 protein: CASSLFPGLAGLPPSTDTQYF
CDR3 DNA: TGTGCCAGCAGTTTATTTCCGGGACTAGCGGGTCTTCCCCCTAGCACAGATACGCAGTATTTT

clone size: few
V gene: TRBV2
J gene: TRBJ2-4
D gene: .
CDR3 protein: CASSERVGQYF
CDR3 DNA: TGTGCCAGCAGTGAACGGGTGGGACAGTACTTC

clone size: .
V gene: TRBV5-4
J gene: TRBJ2-3
D gene: TRBD1
CDR3 protein: CASTSGGTVSDTQYF
CDR3 DNA: TGTGCCAGCACCTCCGGTGGGACAGTATCAGATACGCAGTATTTT

clone size: .
V gene: TRBV9
J gene: TRBJ2-5
D gene: TRBD2
CDR3 protein: CASSVGRTSGFQETQYF
CDR3 DNA: TGTGCCAGCAGCGTAGGTCGGACTAGCGGATTCCAAGAGACCCAGTACTTC

clone size: .
V gene: TRBV30
J gene: TRBJ2-2
D gene: .
CDR3 protein: CAWIGFPTGELFF
CDR3 DNA: TGTGCCTGGATAGGGTTCCCCACCGGGGAGCTGTTTTTT

clone size: .
V gene: TRBV10-3
J gene: TRBJ2-3
D gene: .
CDR3 protein: CAISVMGRITDTQYF
CDR3 DNA: TGTGCCATCAGTGTAATGGGGCGGATCACAGATACGCAGTATTTT

clone size: few
V gene: TRBV7-2
J gene: TRBJ2-7
D gene: TRBD1
CDR3 protein: CASSLETGRHEQYF
CDR3 DNA: TGTGCCAGCAGCTTAGAGACAGGGCGACACGAGCAGTACTTC

clone size: .
V gene: TRBV10-2
J gene: TRBJ2-5
D gene: TRBD1
CDR3 protein: CASSESGGAATQYF
CDR3 DNA: TGCGCCAGCAGTGAGTCAGGGGGCGCGGCGACCCAGTACTTC

clone size: .
V gene: TRBV5-1
J gene: TRBJ2-6
D gene: .
CDR3 protein: CASSLTNIRESGANVLTF
CDR3 DNA: TGCGCCAGCAGCTTGACGAACATTAGGGAATCCGGGGCCAACGTCCTGACTTTC

clone size: .
V gene: TRBV7-2
J gene: TRBJ2-1
D gene: TRBD2
CDR3 protein: CASSPRLAGGSNEQFF
CDR3 DNA: TGTGCCAGCAGCCCGAGACTAGCGGGAGGATCTAATGAGCAGTTCTTC

clone size: .
V gene: TRBV29-1
J gene: TRBJ2-7
D gene: .
CDR3 protein: CSVKVTEYEQYF
CDR3 DNA: TGCAGCGTTAAGGTGACAGAGTACGAGCAGTACTTC

clone size: .
V gene: TRBV6-5
J gene: TRBJ2-7
D gene: TRBD2
CDR3 protein: CASSYVASGTPYEQYF
CDR3 DNA: TGTGCCAGCAGTTACGTGGCTAGCGGGACTCCCTACGAGCAGTACTTC

clone size: few
V gene: TRBV5-4
J gene: TRBJ2-3
D gene: TRBD2
CDR3 protein: CASSLDGGGTDTQYF
CDR3 DNA: TGTGCCAGCAGCTTGGACGGGGGGGGCACAGATACGCAGTATTTT

clone size: few
V gene: TRBV25-1
J gene: TRBJ2-7
D gene: TRBD2
CDR3 protein: CASSRSGGSSYEQYF
CDR3 DNA: TGTGCCAGCAGCCGGAGCGGGGGCAGCTCCTACGAGCAGTACTTC

clone size: .
V gene: TRBV5-1
J gene: TRBJ2-3
D gene: .
CDR3 protein: CASSPPEGNTQYF
CDR3 DNA: TGCGCCAGCAGCCCCCCCGAGGGGAATACGCAGTATTTT

clone size: .
V gene: TRBV15
J gene: TRBJ2-3
D gene: TRBD1
CDR3 protein: CATSREARTGYRADTQYF
CDR3 DNA: TGTGCCACCAGCAGAGAGGCGAGGACAGGGTATAGGGCAGATACGCAGTATTTT

clone size: .
V gene: TRBV5-6
J gene: TRBJ2-1
D gene: TRBD1
CDR3 protein: CASSQNPTGGGEQFF
CDR3 DNA: TGTGCCAGCAGCCAAAACCCGACAGGGGGAGGTGAGCAGTTCTTC

clone size: .
V gene: TRBV2
J gene: TRBJ2-7
D gene: TRBD1
CDR3 protein: CASSERSGGHYEQYF
CDR3 DNA: TGTGCCAGCAGTGAAAGGTCAGGGGGCCACTACGAGCAGTACTTC